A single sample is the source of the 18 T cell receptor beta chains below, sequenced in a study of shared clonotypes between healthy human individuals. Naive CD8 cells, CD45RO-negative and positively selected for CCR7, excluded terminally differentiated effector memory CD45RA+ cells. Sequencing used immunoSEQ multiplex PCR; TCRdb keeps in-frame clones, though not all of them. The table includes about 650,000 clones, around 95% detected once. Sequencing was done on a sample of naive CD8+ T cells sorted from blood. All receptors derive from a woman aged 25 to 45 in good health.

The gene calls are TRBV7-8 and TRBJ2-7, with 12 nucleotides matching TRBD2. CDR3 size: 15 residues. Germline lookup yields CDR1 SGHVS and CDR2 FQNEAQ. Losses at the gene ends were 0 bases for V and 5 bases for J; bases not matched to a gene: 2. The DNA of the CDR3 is TGTGCCAGCAGCTTAGCCCTAGCGGGAGGGCACGAGCAGTACTTC. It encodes CASSLALAGGHEQYF.

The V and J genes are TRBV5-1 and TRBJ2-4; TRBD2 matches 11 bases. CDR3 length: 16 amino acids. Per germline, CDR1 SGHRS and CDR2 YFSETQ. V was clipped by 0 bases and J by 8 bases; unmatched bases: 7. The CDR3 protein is CASSLAGKLAGDIQYF. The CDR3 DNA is TGCGCCAGCAGCTTGGCCGGGAAACTAGCGGGAGACATTCAGTACTTC.

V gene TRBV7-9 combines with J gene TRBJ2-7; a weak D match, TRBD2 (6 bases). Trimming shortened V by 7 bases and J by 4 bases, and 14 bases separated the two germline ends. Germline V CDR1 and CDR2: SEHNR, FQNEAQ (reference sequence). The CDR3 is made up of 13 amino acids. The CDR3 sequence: CASTLDAGYEQYF. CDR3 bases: TGTGCCAGCACCCTCGACGCGGGGTACGAGCAGTACTTC.

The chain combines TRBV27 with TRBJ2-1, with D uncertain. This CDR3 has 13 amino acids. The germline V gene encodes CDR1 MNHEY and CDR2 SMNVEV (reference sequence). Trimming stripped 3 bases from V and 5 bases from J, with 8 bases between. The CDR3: CASSFNSDNEQFF. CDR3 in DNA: TGTGCCAGCAGTTTTAACAGCGACAATGAGCAGTTCTTC.

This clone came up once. In DNA, the CDR3 is TGTGCCAGCAGTTTATGGCAGACAGGGGCGTCCTACGAGCAGTACTTC. Translating it yields CASSLWQTGASYEQYF. The chain employs TRBV28 and TRBJ2-7; 8 bases line up with TRBD1. J was trimmed by 1 base and V by 0 bases; bases with no gene match: 5. CDR1 and CDR2 from the germline V gene are MDHEN and SYDVKM. The CDR3 covers 16 residues.

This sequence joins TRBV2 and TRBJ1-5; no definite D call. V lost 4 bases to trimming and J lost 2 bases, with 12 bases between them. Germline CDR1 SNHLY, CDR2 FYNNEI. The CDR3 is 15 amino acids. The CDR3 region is CASSVAPWGNQPQHF. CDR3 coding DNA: TGTGCCAGCAGTGTGGCCCCCTGGGGCAATCAGCCCCAGCATTTT.

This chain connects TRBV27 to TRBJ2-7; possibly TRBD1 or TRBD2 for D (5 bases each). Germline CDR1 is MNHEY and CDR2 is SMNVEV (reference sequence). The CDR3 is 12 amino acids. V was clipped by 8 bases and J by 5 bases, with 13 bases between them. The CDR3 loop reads CASQPGPHEQYF. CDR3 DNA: TGTGCCAGCCAACCGGGGCCCCACGAGCAGTACTTC.

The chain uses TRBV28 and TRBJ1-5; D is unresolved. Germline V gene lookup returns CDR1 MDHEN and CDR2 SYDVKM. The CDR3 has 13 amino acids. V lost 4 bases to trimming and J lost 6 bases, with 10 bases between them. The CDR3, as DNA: TGTGCCAGCAGTTACCAGGAGGGTCAGCCCCAGCATTTT. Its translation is CASSYQEGQPQHF. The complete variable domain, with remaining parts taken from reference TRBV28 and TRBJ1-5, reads DVKVTQSSRYLVKRTGEKVFLECVQDMDHENMFWYRQDPGLGLRLIYFSYDVKMKEKGDIPEGYSVSREKKERFSLILESASTNQTSMYLCASSYQEGQPQHFGDGTRLSIL.

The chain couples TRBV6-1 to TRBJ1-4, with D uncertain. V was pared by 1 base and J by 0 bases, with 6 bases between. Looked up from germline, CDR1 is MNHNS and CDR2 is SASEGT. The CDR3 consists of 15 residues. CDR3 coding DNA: TGTGCCAGCAGTGAAGACGGATCAACTAATGAAAAACTGTTTTTT. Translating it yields CASSEDGSTNEKLFF.

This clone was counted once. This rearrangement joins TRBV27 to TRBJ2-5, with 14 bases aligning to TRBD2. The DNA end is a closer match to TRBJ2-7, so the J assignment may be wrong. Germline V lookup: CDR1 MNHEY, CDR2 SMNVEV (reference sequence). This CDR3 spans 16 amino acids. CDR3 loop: CASSPGLAGGSYEQYF. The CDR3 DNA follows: TGTGCCAGCAGTCCCGGACTAGCGGGAGGTTCCTACGAGCAGTACTTC.

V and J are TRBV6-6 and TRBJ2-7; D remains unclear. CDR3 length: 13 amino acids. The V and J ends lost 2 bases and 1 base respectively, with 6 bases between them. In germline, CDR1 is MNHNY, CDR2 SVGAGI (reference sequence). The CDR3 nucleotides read TGTGCCAGCAGTTACACGGTGTCCTACGAGCAGTACTTC. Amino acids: CASSYTVSYEQYF.

CDR3 loop: CASSHNTGALDIQYF. In DNA form, the CDR3 reads TGCGCCAGCAGCCACAATACAGGGGCATTGGACATTCAGTACTTC. V and J are TRBV4-1 and TRBJ2-4, with 7 positions matching TRBD1. The trim removed 3 bases at V and 8 bases at J, leaving 10 bases unmatched. Germline CDR1 reads MGHRA; CDR2 reads YSYEKL. The CDR3 has 15 residues.

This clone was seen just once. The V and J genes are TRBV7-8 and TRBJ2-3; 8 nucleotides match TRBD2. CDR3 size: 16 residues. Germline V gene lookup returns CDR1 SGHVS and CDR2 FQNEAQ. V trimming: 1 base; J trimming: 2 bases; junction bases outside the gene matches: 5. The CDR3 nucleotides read TGTGCCAGCAGCTTAGGGACTAGCAGACTCACAGATACGCAGTATTTT. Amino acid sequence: CASSLGTSRLTDTQYF.

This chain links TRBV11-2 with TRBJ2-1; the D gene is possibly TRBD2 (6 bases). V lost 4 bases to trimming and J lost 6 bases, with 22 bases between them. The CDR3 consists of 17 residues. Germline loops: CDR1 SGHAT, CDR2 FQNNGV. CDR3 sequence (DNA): TGTGCCAGCAGCTCACGTTCCCGGGACGGAGGGCTCAATGAGCAGTTCTTC. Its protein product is CASSSRSRDGGLNEQFF.

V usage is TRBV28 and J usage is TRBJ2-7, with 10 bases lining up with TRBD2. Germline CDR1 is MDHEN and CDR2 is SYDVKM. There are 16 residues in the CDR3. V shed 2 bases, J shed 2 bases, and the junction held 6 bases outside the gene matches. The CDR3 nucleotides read TGTGCCAGCAGTTTAACCCAAAGCGGGAGGGCCTACGAGCAGTACTTC. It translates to CASSLTQSGRAYEQYF.

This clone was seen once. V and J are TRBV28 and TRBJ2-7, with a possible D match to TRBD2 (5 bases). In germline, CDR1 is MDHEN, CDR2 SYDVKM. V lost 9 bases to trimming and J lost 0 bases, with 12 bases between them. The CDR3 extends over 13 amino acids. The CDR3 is CASEKRDSYEQYF. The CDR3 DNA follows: TGTGCCAGTGAGAAGAGGGACTCCTACGAGCAGTACTTC.

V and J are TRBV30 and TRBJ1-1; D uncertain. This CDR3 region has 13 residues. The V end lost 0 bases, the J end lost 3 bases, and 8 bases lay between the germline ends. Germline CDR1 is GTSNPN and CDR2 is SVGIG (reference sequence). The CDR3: CAWSVSSYTEAFF. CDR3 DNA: TGTGCCTGGAGTGTGTCGTCCTACACTGAAGCTTTCTTT.

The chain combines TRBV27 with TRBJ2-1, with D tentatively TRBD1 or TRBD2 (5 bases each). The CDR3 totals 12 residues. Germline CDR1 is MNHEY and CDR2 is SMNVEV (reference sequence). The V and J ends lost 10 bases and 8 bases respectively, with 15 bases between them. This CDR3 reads CAIGVGADEQFF. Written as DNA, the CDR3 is TGTGCCATCGGGGTAGGGGCGGATGAGCAGTTCTTC.